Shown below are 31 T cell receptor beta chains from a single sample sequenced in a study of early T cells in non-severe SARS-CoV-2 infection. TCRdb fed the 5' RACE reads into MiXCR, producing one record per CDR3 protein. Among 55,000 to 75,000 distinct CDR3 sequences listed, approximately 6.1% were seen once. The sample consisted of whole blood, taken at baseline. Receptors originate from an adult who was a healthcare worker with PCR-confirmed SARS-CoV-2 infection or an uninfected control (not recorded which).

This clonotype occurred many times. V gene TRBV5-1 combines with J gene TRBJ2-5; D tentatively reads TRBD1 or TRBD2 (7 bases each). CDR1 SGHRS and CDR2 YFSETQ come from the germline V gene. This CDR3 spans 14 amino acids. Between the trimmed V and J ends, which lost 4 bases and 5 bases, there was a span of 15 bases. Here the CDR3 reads CASSLNRGGETQYF. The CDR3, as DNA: TGCGCCAGCAGCCTGAACAGGGGAGGGGAGACCCAGTACTTC. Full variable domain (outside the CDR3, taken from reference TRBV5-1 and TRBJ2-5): KAGVTQTPRYLIKTRGQQVTLSCSPISGHRSVSWYQQTPGQGLQFLFEYFSETQRNKGNFPGRFSGRQFSNSRSEMNVSTLELGDSALYLCASSLNRGGETQYFGPGTRLLVL.

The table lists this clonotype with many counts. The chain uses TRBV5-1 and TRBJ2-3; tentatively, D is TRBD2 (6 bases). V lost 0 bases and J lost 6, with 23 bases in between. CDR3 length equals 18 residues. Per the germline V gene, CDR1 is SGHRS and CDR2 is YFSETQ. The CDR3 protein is CASSLAPPGGSGTDTQYF. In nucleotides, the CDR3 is TGCGCCAGCAGCTTGGCCCCTCCCGGAGGGAGTGGGACTGATACGCAGTATTTT.

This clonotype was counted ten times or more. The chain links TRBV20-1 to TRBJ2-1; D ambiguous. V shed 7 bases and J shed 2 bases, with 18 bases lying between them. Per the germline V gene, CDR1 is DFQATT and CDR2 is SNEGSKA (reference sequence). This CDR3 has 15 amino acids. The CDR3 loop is CSVPWSDRTYNEQFF. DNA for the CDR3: TGCAGTGTCCCTTGGTCCGACCGTACCTACAATGAGCAGTTCTTC.

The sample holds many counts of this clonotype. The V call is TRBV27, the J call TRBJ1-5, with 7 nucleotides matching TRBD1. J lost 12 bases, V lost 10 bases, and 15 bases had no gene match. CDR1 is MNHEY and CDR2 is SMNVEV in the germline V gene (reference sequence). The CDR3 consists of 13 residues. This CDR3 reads CATRDSYQGFQHF. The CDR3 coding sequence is TGTGCCACCCGGGACAGTTATCAGGGGTTCCAGCATTTT.

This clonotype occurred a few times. This chain's CDR3 is CASSPTQGFHNEQFF. The CDR3 nucleotides read TGTGCCAGCAGTCCGACTCAGGGCTTCCACAATGAGCAGTTCTTC. The chain employs TRBV28 and TRBJ2-1; possibly TRBD1 for D (5 bases). CDR3 size: 15 residues. Germline V gene sequence: CDR1 MDHEN, CDR2 SYDVKM. V was pared by 5 bases and J by 5 bases, with 16 bases between.

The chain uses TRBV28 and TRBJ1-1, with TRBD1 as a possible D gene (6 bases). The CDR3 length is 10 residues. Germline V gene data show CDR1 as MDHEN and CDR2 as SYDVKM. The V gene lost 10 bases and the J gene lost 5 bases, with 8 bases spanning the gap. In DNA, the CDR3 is TGTGCCACCCAGGGGACTGAAGCTTTCTTT. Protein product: CATQGTEAFF.

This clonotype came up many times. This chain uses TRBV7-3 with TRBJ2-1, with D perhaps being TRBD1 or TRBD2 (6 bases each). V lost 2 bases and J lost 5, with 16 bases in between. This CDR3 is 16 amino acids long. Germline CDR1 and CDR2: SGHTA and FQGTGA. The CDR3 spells CASSLFGGLSHNEQFF. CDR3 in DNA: TGTGCCAGCAGCTTATTTGGGGGGCTCAGCCACAATGAGCAGTTCTTC. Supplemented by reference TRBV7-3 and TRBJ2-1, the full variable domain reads GAGVSQTPSNKVTEKGKYVELRCDPISGHTALYWYRQSLGQGPEFLIYFQGTGAADDSGLPNDRFFAVRPEGSVSTLKIQRTERGDSAVYLCASSLFGGLSHNEQFFGPGTRLTVL.

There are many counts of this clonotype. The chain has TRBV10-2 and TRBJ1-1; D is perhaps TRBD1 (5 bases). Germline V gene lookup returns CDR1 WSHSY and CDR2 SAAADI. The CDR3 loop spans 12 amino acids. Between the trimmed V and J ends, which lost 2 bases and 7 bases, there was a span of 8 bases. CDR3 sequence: CASSETTGEAFF. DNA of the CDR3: TGCGCCAGCAGTGAGACTACAGGTGAAGCTTTCTTT.

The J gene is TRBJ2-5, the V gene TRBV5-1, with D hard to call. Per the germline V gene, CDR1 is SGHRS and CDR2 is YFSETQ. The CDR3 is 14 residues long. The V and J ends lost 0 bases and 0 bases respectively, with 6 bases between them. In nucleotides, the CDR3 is TGCGCCAGCAGCTTGGAACAGTACCAAGAGACCCAGTACTTC. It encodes CASSLEQYQETQYF.

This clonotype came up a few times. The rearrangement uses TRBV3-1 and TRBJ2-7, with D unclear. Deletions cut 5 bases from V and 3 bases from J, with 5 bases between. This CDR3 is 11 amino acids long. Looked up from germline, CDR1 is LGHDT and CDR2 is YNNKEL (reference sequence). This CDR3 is CASSKIYEQYF. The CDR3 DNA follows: TGTGCCAGCAGCAAAATCTACGAGCAGTACTTC.

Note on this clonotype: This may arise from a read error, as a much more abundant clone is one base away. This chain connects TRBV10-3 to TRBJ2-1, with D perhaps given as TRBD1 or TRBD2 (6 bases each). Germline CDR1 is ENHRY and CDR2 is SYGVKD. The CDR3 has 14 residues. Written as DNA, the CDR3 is TGTGCCATCAGTGACATCCGGGGGCGGAATGGGCAGTTCTTC. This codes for CAISDIRGRNGQFF.

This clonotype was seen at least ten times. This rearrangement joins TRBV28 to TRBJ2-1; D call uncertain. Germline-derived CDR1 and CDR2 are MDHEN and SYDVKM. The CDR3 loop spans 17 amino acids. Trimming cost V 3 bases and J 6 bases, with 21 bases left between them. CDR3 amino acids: CASSFPLHTFGSNEQFF. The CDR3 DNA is TGTGCCAGCAGTTTCCCCCTCCATACTTTTGGGTCCAATGAGCAGTTCTTC.

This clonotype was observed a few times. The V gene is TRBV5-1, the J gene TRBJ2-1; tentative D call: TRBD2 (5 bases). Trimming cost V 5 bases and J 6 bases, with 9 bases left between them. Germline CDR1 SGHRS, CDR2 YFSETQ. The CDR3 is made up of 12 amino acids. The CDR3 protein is CASRIEGNEQFF. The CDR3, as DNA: TGCGCCAGCAGGATAGAGGGCAATGAGCAGTTCTTC.

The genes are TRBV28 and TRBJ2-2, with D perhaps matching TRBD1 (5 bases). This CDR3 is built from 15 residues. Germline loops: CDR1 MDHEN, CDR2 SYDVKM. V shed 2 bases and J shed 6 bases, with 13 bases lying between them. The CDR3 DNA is TGTGCCAGCAGTTTACTAGACAGTGGGCCCGGGGAGCTGTTTTTT. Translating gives CASSLLDSGPGELFF.

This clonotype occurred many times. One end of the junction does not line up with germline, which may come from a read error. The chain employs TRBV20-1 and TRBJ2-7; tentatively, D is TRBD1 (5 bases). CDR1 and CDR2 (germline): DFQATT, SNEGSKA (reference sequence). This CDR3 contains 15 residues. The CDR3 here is CRARGWRTNDYEQYF. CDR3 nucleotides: TGCAGAGCTAGGGGATGGCGGACGAACGACTACGAGCAGTACTTC.

CDR3 sequence reads: CASRADMVEDGYTF. CDR3 in DNA: TGTGCCAGCAGGGCGGACATGGTTGAGGATGGCTACACCTTC. The chain carries TRBV12-3 or TRBV12-4 and TRBJ1-2; the D gene is possibly TRBD1 (5 bases). Trimming removed 6 bases at V and 6 bases at J, with 17 bases between. The CDR3 has 14 residues.

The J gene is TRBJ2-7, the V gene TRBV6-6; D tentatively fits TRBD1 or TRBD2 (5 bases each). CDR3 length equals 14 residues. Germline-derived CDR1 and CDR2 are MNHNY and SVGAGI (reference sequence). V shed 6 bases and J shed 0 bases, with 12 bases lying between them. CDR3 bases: TGTGCCAGCAGAGGGGAGACAGACTCCTACGAGCAGTACTTC. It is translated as CASRGETDSYEQYF.

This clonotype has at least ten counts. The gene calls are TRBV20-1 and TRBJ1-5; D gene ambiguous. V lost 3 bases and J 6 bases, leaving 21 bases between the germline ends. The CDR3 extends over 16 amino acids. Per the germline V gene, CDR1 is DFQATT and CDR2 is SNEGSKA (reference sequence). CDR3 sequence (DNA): TGCAGTGCTAGGATGGCGTCCGGGAGCTCTGGTCAGCCCCAGCATTTT. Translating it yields CSARMASGSSGQPQHF.

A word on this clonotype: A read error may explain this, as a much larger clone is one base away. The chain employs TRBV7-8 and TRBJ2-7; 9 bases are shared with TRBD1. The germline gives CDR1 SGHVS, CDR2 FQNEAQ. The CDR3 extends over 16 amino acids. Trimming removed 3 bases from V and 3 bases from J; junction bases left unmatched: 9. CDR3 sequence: CASSLRPGQGYYEQYF. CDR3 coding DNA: TGTGCCAGCAGCTTGCGCCCGGGACAGGGCTACTACGAGCAGTACTTC.

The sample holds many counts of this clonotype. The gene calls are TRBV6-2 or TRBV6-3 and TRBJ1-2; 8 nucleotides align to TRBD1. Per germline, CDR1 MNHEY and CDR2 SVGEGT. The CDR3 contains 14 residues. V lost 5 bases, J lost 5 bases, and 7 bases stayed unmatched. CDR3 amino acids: CASSRTGTGYGYTF. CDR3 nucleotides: TGTGCCAGCAGTCGGACAGGGACGGGGTATGGCTACACCTTC.

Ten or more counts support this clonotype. The DNA of the CDR3 is TGTGCCAGCAGCTTAGCATCAGAGCTGAACACTGAAGCTTTCTTT. It is translated as CASSLASELNTEAFF. The rearrangement uses TRBV11-3 and TRBJ1-1; D remains unclear. The germline V and J ends were trimmed by 1 base and 0 bases, with 9 bases remaining between them. Germline V gene data show CDR1 as SGHNT and CDR2 as YENEEA. The CDR3 runs to 15 residues.

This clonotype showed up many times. The CDR3 bases are TGTGCCAGCAGCCAAGACAGGGGGGCGCGGAATTCACCCCTCCACTTT. It translates to CASSQDRGARNSPLHF. J is TRBJ1-6 and V is TRBV4-2; TRBD1 matches at 7 bases. This CDR3 has 16 amino acids. Losses at the gene ends were 0 bases for V and 7 bases for J; bases not matched to a gene: 6. Germline V CDR1 and CDR2: LGHNA, YNFKEQ.

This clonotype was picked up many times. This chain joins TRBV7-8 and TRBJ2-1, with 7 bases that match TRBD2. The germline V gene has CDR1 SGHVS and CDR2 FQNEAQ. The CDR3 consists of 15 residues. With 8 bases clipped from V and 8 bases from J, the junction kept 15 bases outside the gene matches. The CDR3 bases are TGTGCCAGCTTCCCAGGGCGGGAGTCCTGGGATGAGCAGTTCTTC. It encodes CASFPGRESWDEQFF.

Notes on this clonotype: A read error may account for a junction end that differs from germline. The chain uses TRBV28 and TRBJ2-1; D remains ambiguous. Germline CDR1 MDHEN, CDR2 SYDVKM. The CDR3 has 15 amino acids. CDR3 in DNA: TGTGTCAGCACCCCCCACAACGCATTCCTCAATGAGCAGTCCTTC. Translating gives CVSTPHNAFLNEQSF.

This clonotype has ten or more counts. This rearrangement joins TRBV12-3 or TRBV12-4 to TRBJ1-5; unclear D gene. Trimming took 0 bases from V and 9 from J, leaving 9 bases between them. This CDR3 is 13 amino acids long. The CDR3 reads CASSLAGILPQHF. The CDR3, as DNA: TGTGCCAGCAGTTTAGCAGGCATCCTGCCCCAGCATTTT.

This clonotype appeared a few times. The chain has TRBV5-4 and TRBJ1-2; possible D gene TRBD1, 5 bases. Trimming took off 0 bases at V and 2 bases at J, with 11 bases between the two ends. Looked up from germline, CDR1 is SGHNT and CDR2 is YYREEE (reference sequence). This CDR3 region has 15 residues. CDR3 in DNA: TGTGCCAGCAGCTTGGGGGGACGGAGGAACTATGGCTACACCTTC. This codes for CASSLGGRRNYGYTF.

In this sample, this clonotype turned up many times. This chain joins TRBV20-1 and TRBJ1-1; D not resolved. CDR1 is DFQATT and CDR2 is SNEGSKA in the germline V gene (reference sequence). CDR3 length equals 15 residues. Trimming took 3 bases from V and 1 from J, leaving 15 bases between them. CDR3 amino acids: CSASPPKRGNTEAFF. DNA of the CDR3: TGCAGTGCTAGCCCCCCTAAGCGGGGGAACACTGAAGCTTTCTTT.

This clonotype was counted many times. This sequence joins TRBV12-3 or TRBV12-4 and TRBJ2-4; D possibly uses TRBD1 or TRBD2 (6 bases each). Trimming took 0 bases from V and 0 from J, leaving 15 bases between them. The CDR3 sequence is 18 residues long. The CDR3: CASSLARGEALAKNIQYF. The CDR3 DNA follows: TGTGCCAGCAGTTTAGCGAGGGGGGAAGCACTAGCCAAAAACATTCAGTACTTC.

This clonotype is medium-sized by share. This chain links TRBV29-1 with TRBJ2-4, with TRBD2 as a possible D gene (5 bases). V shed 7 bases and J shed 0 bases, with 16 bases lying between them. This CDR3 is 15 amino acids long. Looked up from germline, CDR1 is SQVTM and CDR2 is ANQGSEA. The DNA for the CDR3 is TGCAGCGCCGCGACGGAGGCTGGAGCCAAAAACATTCAGTACTTC. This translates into CSAATEAGAKNIQYF.

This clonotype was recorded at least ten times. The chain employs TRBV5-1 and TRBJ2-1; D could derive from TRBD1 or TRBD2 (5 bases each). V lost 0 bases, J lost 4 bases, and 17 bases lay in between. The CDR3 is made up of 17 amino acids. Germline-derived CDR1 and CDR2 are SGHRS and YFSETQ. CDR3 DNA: TGCGCCAGCAGCTTGGAGTCCGGGACCCCCAGGTACAATGAGCAGTTCTTC. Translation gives CASSLESGTPRYNEQFF.

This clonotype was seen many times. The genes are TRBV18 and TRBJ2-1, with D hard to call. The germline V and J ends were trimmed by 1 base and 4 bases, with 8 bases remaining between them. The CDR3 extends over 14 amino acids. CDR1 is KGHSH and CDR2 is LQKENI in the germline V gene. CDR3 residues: CASSPHQEYNEQFF. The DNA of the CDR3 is TGTGCCAGCTCACCACATCAGGAATACAATGAGCAGTTCTTC.